This entry is about one T cell receptor (beta chain). As yet, its antigen is unknown. Sequencing used immunoSEQ multiplex PCR; TCRdb keeps in-frame clones, though not all of them. The sample has some 150,000 clones, less than 95% seen once; the top ten hold approximately 0.99%. Looked up from germline, CDR1 is SGDLS and CDR2 is YYNGEE. The ends were cut back, 4 bases at V and 0 bases at J, with 13 bases in the middle. The CDR3 spans 15 residues. This sample is drawn from a study of OX40 agonist ivuxolimab in advanced cancers. Study-level background: At 0.01 to 10 mg/kg, ivuxolimab was administered intravenously to patients every 2 weeks. Study-wide points: The 0.1-3.0 mg/kg partial responders had among the lowest clonal expansion.

The genes are TRBV9 and TRBJ1-1; D may be TRBD1 (5 bases). The sample here was CD4+ or CD8+ T cells sorted from blood, taken in a trial of the OX40 agonist ivuxolimab. This TCR derives from an adult with an advanced solid tumor such as melanoma, head and neck, liver or kidney cancer. CDR3 bases: TGTGCCAGCAGCTCCATCGCAGGGTTGAACACTGAAGCTTTCTTT. Translating gives CASSSIAGLNTEAFF.